Here is one T cell receptor beta chain with its context. Antigen unknown. The record originates from a study of T-cell memory formation after mild COVID-19. For the study at large: TCR clusters were largely donor specific. Study results and caveats: That cross-reactive memory joined was suggested by some responding clones appearing in pre-infection memory. Among CD4+ contracting clones, most were CM and EM, and CD8+ ones EMRA. SARS-CoV-2 specificity was not confirmed for second-wave clones peaking on day 37.

TCRdb redid the calling of the 5' RACE reads with MiXCR, one entry per CDR3 protein. The sample yields roughly 240,000 distinct CDR3 sequences, around 15% seen once. The sample comprised PBMCs or a T cell subset sorted from them (not recorded which). This sequence was found in a man aged 18 to 30 who had mild COVID-19 (a few samples of this study predate the infection). Cell type and time point are not known.

The DNA for the CDR3 is TGCAGTGCTAGTTCTCCGGACAGGGTGGAAGGCTACACCTTC. Amino acids: CSASSPDRVEGYTF. This chain uses TRBV20-1 with TRBJ1-2; 8 bases are shared with TRBD1. This CDR3 region has 14 residues. CDR1 is DFQATT, CDR2 SNEGSKA, per germline (reference sequence). With 3 bases clipped from V and 8 bases from J, the junction kept 11 bases outside the gene matches.